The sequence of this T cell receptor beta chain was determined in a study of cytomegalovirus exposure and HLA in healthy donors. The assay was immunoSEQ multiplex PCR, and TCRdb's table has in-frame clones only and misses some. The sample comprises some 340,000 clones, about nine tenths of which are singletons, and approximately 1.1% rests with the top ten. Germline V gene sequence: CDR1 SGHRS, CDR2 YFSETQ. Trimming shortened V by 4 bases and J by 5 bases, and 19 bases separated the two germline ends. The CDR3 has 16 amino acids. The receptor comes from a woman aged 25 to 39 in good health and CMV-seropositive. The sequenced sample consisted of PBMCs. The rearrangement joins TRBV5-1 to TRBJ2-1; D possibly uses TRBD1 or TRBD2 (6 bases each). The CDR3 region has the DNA TGCGCCAGCAGCCGCGGGGAAGGCGCAGGGGACAATGAGCAGTTCTTC. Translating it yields CASSRGEGAGDNEQFF.